This entry lists 3 T cell receptor beta chains sequenced from one sample in a study of Ad26.COV2.S vaccination and SARS-CoV-2 variants. Data came from immunoSEQ multiplex PCR; TCRdb stores just in-frame clones and leaves some out. The data hold around 380,000 clones, with 88% observed a single time. As for treatment: some 20 received Ad26.COV2.S at low or high dose, single or two shots; several received placebo; per-sample allocation not given. Sampling was done on day 63 after the first vaccine or placebo injection. The sequenced sample was peripheral blood, obtained in a trial of Ad26.COV2.S vaccine versus placebo. The receptor set was obtained from a person between 18 and 59 years old who received the Ad26.COV2.S COVID-19 vaccine or a placebo.

The chain recombines TRBV5-8 with TRBJ2-5, with 11 positions matching TRBD2. The CDR3 loop spans 14 amino acids. CDR1 and CDR2 from the germline V gene are SGHTS and YDEGEE. J gave up 12 bases and V 3 bases, and 10 bases lay outside the gene matches. CDR3 sequence: CASSYRLAGNSEYF. The DNA of the CDR3 is TGTGCCAGCAGCTACCGACTAGCGGGGAACTCAGAGTACTTC.

This clone was recorded only once. The chain combines TRBV2 with TRBJ1-1, with a possible D match to TRBD1 (6 bases). Germline V gene data show CDR1 as SNHLY and CDR2 as FYNNEI. V was pared by 5 bases and J by 7 bases, with 14 bases between. The CDR3 has 13 residues. CDR3 protein: CASSTGFFGEAFF. DNA of the CDR3: TGTGCCAGCAGTACAGGGTTTTTTGGTGAAGCTTTCTTT. The full variable domain, with the rest looked up from reference TRBV2 and TRBJ1-1, is EPEVTQTPSHQVTQMGQEVILRCVPISNHLYFYWYRQILGQKVEFLVSFYNNEISEKSEIFDDQFSVERPDGSNFTLKIRSTKLEDSAMYFCASSTGFFGEAFFGQGTRLTVV.

The chain employs TRBV5-1 and TRBJ1-2; 9 positions match TRBD1. The CDR3 consists of 13 residues. The germline gives CDR1 SGHRS, CDR2 YFSETQ. The V and J ends lost 4 bases and 8 bases, in that order; junction bases with no gene match: 6. CDR3 bases: TGCGCCAGCAGCCCCGGGACAGGGAGCGGCTACACCTTC. Amino acids: CASSPGTGSGYTF.